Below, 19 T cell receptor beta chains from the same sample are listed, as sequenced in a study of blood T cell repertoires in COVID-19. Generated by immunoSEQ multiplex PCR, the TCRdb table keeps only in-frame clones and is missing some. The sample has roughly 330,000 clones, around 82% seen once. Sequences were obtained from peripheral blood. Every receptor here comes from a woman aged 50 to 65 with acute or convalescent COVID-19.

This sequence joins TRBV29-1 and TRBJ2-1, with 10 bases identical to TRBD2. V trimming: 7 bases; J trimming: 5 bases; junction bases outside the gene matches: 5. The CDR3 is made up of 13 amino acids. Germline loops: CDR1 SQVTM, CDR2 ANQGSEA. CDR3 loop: CSASGRADNEQFF. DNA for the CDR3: TGCAGCGCCAGCGGGAGGGCCGACAATGAGCAGTTCTTC.

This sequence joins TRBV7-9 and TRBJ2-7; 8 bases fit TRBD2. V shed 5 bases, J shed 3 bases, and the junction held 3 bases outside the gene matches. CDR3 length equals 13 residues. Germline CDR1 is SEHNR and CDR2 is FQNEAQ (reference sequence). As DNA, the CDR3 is TGTGCCAGCAGCCCCGGGGGGGTCTACGAGCAGTACTTC. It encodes CASSPGGVYEQYF.

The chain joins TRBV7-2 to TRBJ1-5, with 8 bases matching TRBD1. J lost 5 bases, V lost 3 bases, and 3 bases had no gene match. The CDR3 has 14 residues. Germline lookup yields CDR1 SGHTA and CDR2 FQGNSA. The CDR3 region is CASSFDRGDQPQHF. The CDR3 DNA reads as TGTGCCAGCAGCTTTGACAGGGGAGATCAGCCCCAGCATTTT. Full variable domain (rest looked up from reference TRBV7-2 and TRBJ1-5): GAGVSQSPSNKVTEKGKDVELRCDPISGHTALYWYRQSLGQGLEFLIYFQGNSAPDKSGLPSDRFSAERTGGSVSTLTIQRTQQEDSAVYLCASSFDRGDQPQHFGDGTRLSIL.

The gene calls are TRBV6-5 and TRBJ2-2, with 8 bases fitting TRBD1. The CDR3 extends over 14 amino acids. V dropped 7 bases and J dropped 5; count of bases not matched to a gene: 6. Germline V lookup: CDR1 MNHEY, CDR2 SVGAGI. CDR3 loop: CASTRRQGTGELFF. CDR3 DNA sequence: TGTGCCAGCACCCGGAGACAGGGGACCGGGGAGCTGTTTTTT.

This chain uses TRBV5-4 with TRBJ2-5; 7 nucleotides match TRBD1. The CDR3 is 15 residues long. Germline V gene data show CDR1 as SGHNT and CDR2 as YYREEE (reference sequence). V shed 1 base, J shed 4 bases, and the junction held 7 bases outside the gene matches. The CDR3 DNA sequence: TGTGCCAGCAGCTTGAGGGGGCCGGGAAGAGAGACCCAGTACTTC. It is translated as CASSLRGPGRETQYF.

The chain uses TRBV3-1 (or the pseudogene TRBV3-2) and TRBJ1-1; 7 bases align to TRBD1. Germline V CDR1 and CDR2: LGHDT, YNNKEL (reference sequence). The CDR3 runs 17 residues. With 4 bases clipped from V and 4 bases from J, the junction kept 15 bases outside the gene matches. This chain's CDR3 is CASSPWAGGGESTEAFF. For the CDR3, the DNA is TGTGCCAGCAGCCCTTGGGCGGGAGGGGGCGAGAGCACTGAAGCTTTCTTT.

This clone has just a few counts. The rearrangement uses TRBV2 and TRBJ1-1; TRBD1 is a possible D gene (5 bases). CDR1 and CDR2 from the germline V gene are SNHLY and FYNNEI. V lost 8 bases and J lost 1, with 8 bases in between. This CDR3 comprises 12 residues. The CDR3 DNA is TGTGCCAGCCACACAGGGAACACTGAAGCTTTCTTT. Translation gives CASHTGNTEAFF.

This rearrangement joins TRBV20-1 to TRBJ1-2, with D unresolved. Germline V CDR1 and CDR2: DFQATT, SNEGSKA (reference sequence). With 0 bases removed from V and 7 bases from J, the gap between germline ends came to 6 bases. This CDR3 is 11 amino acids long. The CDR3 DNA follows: TGCAGTGCTAGAGATACGAGTGGCTACACCTTC. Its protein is CSARDTSGYTF.

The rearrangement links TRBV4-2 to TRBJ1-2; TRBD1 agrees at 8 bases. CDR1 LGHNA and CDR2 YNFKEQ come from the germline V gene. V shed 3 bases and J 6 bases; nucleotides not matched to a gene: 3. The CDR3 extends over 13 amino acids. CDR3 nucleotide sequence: TGTGCCAGCAGCCACAGGGGGCAGGATGGCTACACCTTC. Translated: CASSHRGQDGYTF.

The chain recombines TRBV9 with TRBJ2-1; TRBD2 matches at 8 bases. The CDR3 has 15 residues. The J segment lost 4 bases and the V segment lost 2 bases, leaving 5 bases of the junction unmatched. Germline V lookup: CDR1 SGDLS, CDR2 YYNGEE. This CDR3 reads CASSVTSGEYNEQFF. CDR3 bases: TGTGCCAGCAGCGTCACTAGCGGAGAGTACAATGAGCAGTTCTTC.

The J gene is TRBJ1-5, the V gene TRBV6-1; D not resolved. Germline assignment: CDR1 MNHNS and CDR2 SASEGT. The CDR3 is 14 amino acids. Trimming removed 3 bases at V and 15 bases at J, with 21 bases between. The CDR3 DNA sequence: TGTGCCAGCAGTGAGGTATGGGTCGAGGCCCCTCTGCATTTT. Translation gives CASSEVWVEAPLHF.

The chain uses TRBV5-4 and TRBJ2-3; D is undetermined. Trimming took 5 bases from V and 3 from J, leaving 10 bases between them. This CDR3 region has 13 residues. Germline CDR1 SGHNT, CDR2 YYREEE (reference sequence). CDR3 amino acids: CASRADNTDTQYF. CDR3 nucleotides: TGTGCCAGCAGGGCCGATAATACAGATACGCAGTATTTT.

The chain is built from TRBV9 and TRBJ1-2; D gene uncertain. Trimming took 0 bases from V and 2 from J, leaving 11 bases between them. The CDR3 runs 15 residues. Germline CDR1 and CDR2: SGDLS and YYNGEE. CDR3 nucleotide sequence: TGTGCCAGCAGCGTAGCTAGTCGGGTAAACTATGGCTACACCTTC. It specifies CASSVASRVNYGYTF.

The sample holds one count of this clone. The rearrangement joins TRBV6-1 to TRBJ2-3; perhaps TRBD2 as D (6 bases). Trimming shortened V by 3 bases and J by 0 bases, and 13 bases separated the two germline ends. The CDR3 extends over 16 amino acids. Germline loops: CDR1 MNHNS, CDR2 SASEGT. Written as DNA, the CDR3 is TGTGCCAGCAGTGACCGGGGGACTTCAAGCACAGATACGCAGTATTTT. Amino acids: CASSDRGTSSTDTQYF.

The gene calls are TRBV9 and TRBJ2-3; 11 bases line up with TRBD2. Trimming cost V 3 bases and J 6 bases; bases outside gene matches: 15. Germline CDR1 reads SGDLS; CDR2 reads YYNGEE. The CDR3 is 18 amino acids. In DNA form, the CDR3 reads TGTGCCAGCAGCGCGCGACCGTTAGCGGGGGGGCCCCATGATACGCAGTATTTT. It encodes CASSARPLAGGPHDTQYF.

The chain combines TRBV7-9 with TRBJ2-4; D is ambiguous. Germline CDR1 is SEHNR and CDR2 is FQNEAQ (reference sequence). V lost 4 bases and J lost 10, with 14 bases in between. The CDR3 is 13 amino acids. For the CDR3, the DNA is TGTGCCAGCAGCTCCCTTCGCGAGTCTATTCAGTACTTC. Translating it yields CASSSLRESIQYF.

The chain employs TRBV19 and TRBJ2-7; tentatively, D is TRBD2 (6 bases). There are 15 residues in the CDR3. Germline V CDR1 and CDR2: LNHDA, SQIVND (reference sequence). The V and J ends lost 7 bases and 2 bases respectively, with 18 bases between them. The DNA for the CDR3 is TGTGCCAGTAAGGCCGGATGGGGGACTCCCTACGAGCAGTACTTC. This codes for CASKAGWGTPYEQYF.

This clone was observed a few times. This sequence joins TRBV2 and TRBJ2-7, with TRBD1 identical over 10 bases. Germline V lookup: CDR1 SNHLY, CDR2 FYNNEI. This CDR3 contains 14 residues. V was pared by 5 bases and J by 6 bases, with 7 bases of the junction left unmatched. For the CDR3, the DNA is TGTGCCAGCAGTAGACAGGGGGCGCCTGGCGAGCAGTACTTC. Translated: CASSRQGAPGEQYF.

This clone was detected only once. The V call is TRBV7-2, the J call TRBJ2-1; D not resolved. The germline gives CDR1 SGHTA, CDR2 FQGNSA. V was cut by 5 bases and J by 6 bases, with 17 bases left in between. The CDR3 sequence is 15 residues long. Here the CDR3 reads CASSPTPVLVNEQFF. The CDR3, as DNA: TGTGCCAGCAGCCCCACGCCCGTTTTAGTCAATGAGCAGTTCTTC. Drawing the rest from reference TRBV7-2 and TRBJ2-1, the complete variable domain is GAGVSQSPSNKVTEKGKDVELRCDPISGHTALYWYRQSLGQGLEFLIYFQGNSAPDKSGLPSDRFSAERTGGSVSTLTIQRTQQEDSAVYLCASSPTPVLVNEQFFGPGTRLTVL.